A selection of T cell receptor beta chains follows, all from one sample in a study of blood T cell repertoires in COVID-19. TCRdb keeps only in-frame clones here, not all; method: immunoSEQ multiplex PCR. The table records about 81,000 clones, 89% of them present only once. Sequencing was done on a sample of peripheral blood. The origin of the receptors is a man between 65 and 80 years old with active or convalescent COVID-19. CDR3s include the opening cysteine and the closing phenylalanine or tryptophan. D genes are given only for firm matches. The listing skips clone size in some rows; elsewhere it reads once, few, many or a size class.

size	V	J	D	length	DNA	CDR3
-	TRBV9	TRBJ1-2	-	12	TGTGCCAGCAGCGTTGAGGGTTGGGGCTACACCTTC	CASSVEGWGYTF
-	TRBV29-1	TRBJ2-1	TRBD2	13	TGCAGCGTGAGGGGACTAGCCGGGGGTGAGCAGTTCTTC	CSVRGLAGGEQFF
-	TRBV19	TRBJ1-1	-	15	TGTGCCAGTAGTATAGGGTCCCCCTCGAGAACTGAAGCTTTCTTT	CASSIGSPSRTEAFF
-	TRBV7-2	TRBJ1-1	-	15	TGTGCCAGCAGCCTCCCCCGCGGGCAGAGCACTGAAGCTTTCTTT	CASSLPRGQSTEAFF
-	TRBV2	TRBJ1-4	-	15	TGTGCCAGCACCGAACGAGGAGGGGGGGCTGAAAAACTGTTTTTT	CASTERGGGAEKLFF
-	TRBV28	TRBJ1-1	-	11	TGTGCCAGCACCACTATCACTGAAGCTTTCTTT	CASTTITEAFF
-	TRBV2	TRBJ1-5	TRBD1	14	TGTGCCAGCATCCCTGACAGGGGAGGGCAGCCCCAGCATTTT	CASIPDRGGQPQHF
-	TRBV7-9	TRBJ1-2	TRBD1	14	TGTGCCAGCAGCCACCCAGACAGGGCTGCCGGCTACACCTTC	CASSHPDRAAGYTF
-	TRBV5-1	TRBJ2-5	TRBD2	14	TGCGCCAGCAGCCTGCTAGCGGGGGGGGAGACCCAGTACTTC	CASSLLAGGETQYF
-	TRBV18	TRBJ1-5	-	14	TGTGCCAGCTCAGCCGTTACAGGAAATCAGCCCCAGCATTTT	CASSAVTGNQPQHF
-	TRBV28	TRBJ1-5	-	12	TGTGCCACCCGGGGAGTCCATCAGCCCCAGCATTTT	CATRGVHQPQHF
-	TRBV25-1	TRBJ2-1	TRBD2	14	TGTGCCAGCAGCGGCTTTTTACTAGCGAATGAGCAGTTCTTC	CASSGFLLANEQFF
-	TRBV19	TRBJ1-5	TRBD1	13	TGTGCCTCCCGGGACAGGGTCTTTCAGCCCCAGCATTTT	CASRDRVFQPQHF
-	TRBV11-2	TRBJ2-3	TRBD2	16	TGTGCCAGCAGCTTAGGCCTAGCGGGGGGCACAGATACGCAGTATTTT	CASSLGLAGGTDTQYF
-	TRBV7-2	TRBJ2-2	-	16	TGTGCCAGCAGCTATGTTCCTACAGGGTACACCGGGGAGCTGTTTTTT	CASSYVPTGYTGELFF
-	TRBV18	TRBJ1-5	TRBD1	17	TGTGCCAGCTCACCATTTGGACCGGGACAGGGGAATCAGCCCCAGCATTTT	CASSPFGPGQGNQPQHF
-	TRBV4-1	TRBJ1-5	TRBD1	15	TGCGCCAGCAGCCACCCAGGACAGGGGAATCAGCCCCAGCATTTT	CASSHPGQGNQPQHF
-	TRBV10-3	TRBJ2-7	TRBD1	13	TGTGCCATCAGGGAGACAGGGGGCTACGAGCAGTACTTC	CAIRETGGYEQYF
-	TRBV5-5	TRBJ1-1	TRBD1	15	TGTGCCAGCAGCTTAGGACAGGCGGCAAACACTGAAGCTTTCTTT	CASSLGQAANTEAFF
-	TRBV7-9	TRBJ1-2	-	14	TGTGCCAGCAGAGGGGGACCTCTCCCTTATGACTACACCTTC	CASRGGPLPYDYTF
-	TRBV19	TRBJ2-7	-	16	TGTGCCAGTAGTATGCTTCCAGGGGAAGGCTCCTACGAGCAGTACTTC	CASSMLPGEGSYEQYF
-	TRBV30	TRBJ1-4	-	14	TGTGCCTGGAGTGTACGCAGTCACAATGAAAAACTGTTTTTT	CAWSVRSHNEKLFF
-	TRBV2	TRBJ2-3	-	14	TGTGCCAGCAGCGCGGGGGCAGGGTCGGATACGCAGTATTTT	CASSAGAGSDTQYF
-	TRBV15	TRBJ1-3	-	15	TGTGCCACCAGCAGAGGGAGGTTCTCTGGAAACACCATATATTTT	CATSRGRFSGNTIYF
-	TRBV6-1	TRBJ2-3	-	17	TGTGCCAGCAGTGGGACTTGGGGCAGGGGAAGAGGAGATACGCAGTATTTT	CASSGTWGRGRGDTQYF
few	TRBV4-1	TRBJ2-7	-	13	TGCGCCAGCAGCCCGGGAAACCTCCACGAGCAGTACTTC	CASSPGNLHEQYF
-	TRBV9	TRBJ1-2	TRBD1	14	TGTGCCAGCAGCCCGCGACAGGGGCAAGATGGCTACACCTTC	CASSPRQGQDGYTF
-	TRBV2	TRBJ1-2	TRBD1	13	TGTGCCAACCGCCGGGACAGGGTGTCTGGCTACACCTTC	CANRRDRVSGYTF
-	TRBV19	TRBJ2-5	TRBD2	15	TGTGCCAGTACCCCGGGGCTAGCGGGAGAAGAGACCCAGTACTTC	CASTPGLAGEETQYF
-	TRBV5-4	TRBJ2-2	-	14	TGTGCCAGCAGCTTGGTCAGTAACACCGGGGAGCTGTTTTTT	CASSLVSNTGELFF
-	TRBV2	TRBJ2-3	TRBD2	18	TGTGCCAGCAGTGAAGTGGGTCTAGCGGGGGCGCCGGGGGATACGCAGTATTTT	CASSEVGLAGAPGDTQYF
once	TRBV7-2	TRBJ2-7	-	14	TGTGCCAGCAGCTTAGTGGCAGGGTCCTACGAGCAGTACTTC	CASSLVAGSYEQYF
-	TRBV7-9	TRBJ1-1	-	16	TGTGCCAGCAGCCGCTCGACAACAGGCCAGAACACTGAAGCTTTCTTT	CASSRSTTGQNTEAFF
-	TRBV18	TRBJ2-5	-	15	TGTGCCAGCTCGCCCTACGGGGGAGAACAAGAGACCCAGTACTTC	CASSPYGGEQETQYF
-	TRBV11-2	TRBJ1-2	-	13	TGTGCCAGCAGTCGAGGGAGATACTATGGCTACACCTTC	CASSRGRYYGYTF
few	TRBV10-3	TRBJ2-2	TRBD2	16	TGTGCCCACCGATCGGGAGCGGGGGGGAACACCGGGGAGCTGTTTTTT	CAHRSGAGGNTGELFF
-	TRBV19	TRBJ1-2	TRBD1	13	TGTGCCAGTAATCGGGACAGTAACTATGGCTACACCTTC	CASNRDSNYGYTF
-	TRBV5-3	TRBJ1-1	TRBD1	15	TGTGCCAGAAGCCCGGGAGTAGCAGGGGGCACTGAAGCTTTCTTT	CARSPGVAGGTEAFF
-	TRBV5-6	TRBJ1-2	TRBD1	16	TGTGCCAGCAGGTCCCAGGGGCAGGGGGGACTCTATGGCTACACCTTC	CASRSQGQGGLYGYTF
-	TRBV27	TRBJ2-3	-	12	TGTGCCAGTGGGCCTGACACATATACGCAGTATTTT	CASGPDTYTQYF
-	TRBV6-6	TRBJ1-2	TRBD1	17	TGTGCCAGCAGTCGGCAGGGGGTGGGCCCTCTAGACTATGGCTACACCTTC	CASSRQGVGPLDYGYTF
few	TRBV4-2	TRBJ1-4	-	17	TGTGCCAGCAGCCAAGAACTAGCGGGTAGTGGGAATGAAAAACTGTTTTTT	CASSQELAGSGNEKLFF
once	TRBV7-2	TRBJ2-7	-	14	TGTGCCAGCAGCCAGCAGGGCCTCTCCTACGAGCAGTACTTC	CASSQQGLSYEQYF
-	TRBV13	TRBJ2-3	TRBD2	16	TGTGCCAGCAGCTTTCCCTTAGCGGGGAGCACAGATACGCAGTATTTT	CASSFPLAGSTDTQYF
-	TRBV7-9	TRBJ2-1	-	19	TGTGCCAGCAGCTCCGAAGGGGGGGGTCCTTATCGGATGGACAATGAGCAGTTCTTC	CASSSEGGGPYRMDNEQFF
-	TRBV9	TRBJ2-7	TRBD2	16	TGTGCCAGCAGCCCGGGGACTAGCGGGGTCCCCTACGAGCAGTACTTC	CASSPGTSGVPYEQYF
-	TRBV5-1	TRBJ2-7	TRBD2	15	TGCGCCAGCAGCTTGGGGGGACTAGCGGGTGACGAGCAGTACTTC	CASSLGGLAGDEQYF
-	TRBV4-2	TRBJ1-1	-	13	TGTGCCAGCAGCCAAGACAGAAACACTGAAGCTTTCTTT	CASSQDRNTEAFF
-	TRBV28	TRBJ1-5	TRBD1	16	TGTGCCAGCATCGAGGGGGCGGCTTTGAGCAATCAGCCCCAGCATTTT	CASIEGAALSNQPQHF
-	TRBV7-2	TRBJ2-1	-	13	TGTGCCAGCAGCTATAACAGCTACAATGAGCAGTTCTTC	CASSYNSYNEQFF
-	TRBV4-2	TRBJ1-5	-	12	TGTGCCAGCAGTCAAAACAGTCAGCCCCAGCATTTT	CASSQNSQPQHF
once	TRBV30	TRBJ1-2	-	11	TGTGCCGGCCGACAGTCCTATGGCTACACCTTC	CAGRQSYGYTF
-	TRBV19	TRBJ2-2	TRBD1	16	TGTGCCAGTAGTCCATTTGGGACAGGGGGGTTTAGGGAGCTGTTTTTT	CASSPFGTGGFRELFF
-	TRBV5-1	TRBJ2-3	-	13	TGCGCCAGCAGCTTGGGAGGGACAGATACGCAGTATTTT	CASSLGGTDTQYF
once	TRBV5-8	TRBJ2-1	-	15	TGTGCCAGCAGCTTGCGCCGGAGCTCCTACAATGAGCAGTTCTTC	CASSLRRSSYNEQFF
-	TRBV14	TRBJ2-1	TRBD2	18	TGTGCCAGCAGCCCCTGGACTAGCGGGGGACCCTCCTACAATGAGCAGTTCTTC	CASSPWTSGGPSYNEQFF
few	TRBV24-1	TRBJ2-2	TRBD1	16	TGTGCCACCAGTGACCTCAAAACAGGGGACACCGGGGAGCTGTTTTTT	CATSDLKTGDTGELFF
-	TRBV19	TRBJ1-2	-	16	TGTGCCAGTAGTATAAACCGGGACATACGGCCTTATGGCTACACCTTC	CASSINRDIRPYGYTF
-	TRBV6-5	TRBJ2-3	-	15	TGTGCCAGCAGAGTGGGGAGGCTCTACACAGATACGCAGTATTTT	CASRVGRLYTDTQYF